The entry below describes one TCR beta chain. Random hexamers were used to reverse transcribe an amount of about 0.5 to 1 ug RNA. Amplification of the TCR beta CDR3 was carried out by immunoSEQ multiplex PCR, which spanned a total of 54 Vbeta and 13 Jbeta segments. TCRdb recomputed calls from the immunoSEQ multiplex PCR reads with MiXCR, one row per CDR3 protein. This sample yields some 80,000 distinct CDR3 sequences, of which over 90% are seen a single time; about 0.28% belongs to the top ten. The data are from a study of CD8 T cells in Susac syndrome. This CDR3 spans 10 amino acids. Trimming cost V 5 bases and J 10 bases, with 6 bases left between them.

The receptor's source is a human donor in good health. Sequenced input: CD8+ T cells from PBMCs. This sequence joins TRBV12-3 or TRBV12-4 and TRBJ2-1; D is uncertain. CDR3 protein: CASSGREQFF. The CDR3 DNA follows: TGTGCCAGCAGTGGAAGGGAGCAGTTCTTC.